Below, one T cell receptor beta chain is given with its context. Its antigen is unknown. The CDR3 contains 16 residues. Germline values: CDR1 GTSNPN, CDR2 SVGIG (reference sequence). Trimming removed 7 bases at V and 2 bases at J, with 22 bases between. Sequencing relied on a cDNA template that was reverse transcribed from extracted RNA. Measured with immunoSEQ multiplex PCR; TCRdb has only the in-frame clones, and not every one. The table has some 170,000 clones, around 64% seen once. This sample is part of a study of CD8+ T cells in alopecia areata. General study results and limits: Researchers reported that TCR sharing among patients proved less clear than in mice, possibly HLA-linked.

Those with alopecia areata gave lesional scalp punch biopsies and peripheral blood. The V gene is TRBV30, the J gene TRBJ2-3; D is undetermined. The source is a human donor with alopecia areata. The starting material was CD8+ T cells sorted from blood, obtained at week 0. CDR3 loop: CASDVLGVGHTDTQYF. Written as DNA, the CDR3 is TGTGCCTCGGACGTCCTCGGTGTCGGGCACACAGATACGCAGTATTTT.